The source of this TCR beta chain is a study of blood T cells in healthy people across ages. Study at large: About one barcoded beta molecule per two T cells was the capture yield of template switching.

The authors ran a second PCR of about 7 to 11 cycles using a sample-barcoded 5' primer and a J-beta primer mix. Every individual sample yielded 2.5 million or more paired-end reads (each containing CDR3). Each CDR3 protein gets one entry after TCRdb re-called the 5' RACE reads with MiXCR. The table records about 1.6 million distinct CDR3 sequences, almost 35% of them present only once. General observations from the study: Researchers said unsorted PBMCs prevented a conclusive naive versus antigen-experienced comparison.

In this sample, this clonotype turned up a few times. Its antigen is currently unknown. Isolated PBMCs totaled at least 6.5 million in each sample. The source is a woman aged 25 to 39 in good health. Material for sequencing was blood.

The CDR3 sequence: CSARPGTRGDEQYF. CDR3 nucleotide sequence: TGCAGTGCTAGACCCGGGACGCGCGGGGACGAGCAGTACTTC. The chain combines TRBV20-1 with TRBJ2-7, with D possibly being TRBD2 (6 bases). CDR1 and CDR2 from the germline V gene are DFQATT and SNEGSKA (reference sequence). This CDR3 has 14 amino acids. The V end lost 2 bases, the J end lost 5 bases, and 16 bases lay between the germline ends.